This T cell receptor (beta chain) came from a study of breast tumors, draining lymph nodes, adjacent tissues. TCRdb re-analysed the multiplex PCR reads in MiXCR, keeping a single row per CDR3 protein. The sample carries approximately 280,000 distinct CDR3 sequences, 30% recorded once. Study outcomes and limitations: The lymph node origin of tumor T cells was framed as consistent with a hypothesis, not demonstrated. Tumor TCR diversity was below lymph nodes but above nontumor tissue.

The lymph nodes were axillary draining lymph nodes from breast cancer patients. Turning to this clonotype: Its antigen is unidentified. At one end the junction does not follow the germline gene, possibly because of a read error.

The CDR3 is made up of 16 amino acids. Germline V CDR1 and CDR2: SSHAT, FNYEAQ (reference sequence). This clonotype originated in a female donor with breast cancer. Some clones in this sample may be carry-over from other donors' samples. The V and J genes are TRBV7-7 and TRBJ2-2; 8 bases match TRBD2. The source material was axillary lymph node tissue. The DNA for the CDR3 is TGTGCTAGCAGCGTGGGGACTAGTTCGGGCACCGGGGAGCTGTTTTTT. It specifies CASSVGTSSGTGELFF.